This T cell receptor (beta chain) comes out of a study of cytomegalovirus exposure and HLA in healthy donors. Looking at the study overall: The approximately 710 first-cohort repertoires and the roughly 130 validation repertoires shared the same platform, a later analysis reported. Study-wide results and limits: Investigators reported 150 to 200 TCR beta chains as tied to cytomegalovirus. Subsequent analysis of the 110 or so validation repertoires found a tendency for first-cohort TCR clusters to co-occur. Most TCR sequences were seen very rarely across donors, but some public TCRs occurred in many.

The germline V and J ends were trimmed by 1 base and 0 bases, with 15 bases remaining between them. The CDR3 has 17 residues. The V gene's germline CDR1 is SEHNR and CDR2 FQNEAQ (reference sequence). Method: immunoSEQ multiplex PCR; TCRdb's copy keeps in-frame clones and lacks some. The sample consists of roughly 80,000 clones, approximately 94% of them appearing once. A word on this clone: Its antigen is unidentified.

The sequenced sample consisted of PBMCs. The chain carries TRBV7-9 and TRBJ2-5, with D perhaps matching TRBD1 (6 bases). The TCR originated in a woman in her late teens or twenties in good health and CMV-seropositive. CDR3 protein: CASSLGTATFYQETQYF. The CDR3 DNA follows: TGTGCCAGCAGCTTAGGGACAGCAACTTTTTACCAAGAGACCCAGTACTTC.